This T cell receptor (beta chain) emerged from a study of blood T cell repertoires in COVID-19. Study in general: The United States, Italy and Spain were the sources of the acute and convalescent COVID-19 samples. Sample material is recorded as cDNA or gDNA derived from T cells, B-cell-depleted T cells, or PBMCs.

Under the authors' procedure: Nucleated cell counts were estimated from reference gene primer amplification. The assay was immunoSEQ multiplex PCR, and TCRdb's table has in-frame clones only and misses some. The V and J calls and the clone size are those of that table, but D and trimming were determined from the DNA. The sample holds more than 85,000 clones, approximately 81% seen once. The V and J ends lost 3 bases and 6 bases respectively, with 6 bases between them. Germline lookup yields CDR1 DFQATT and CDR2 SNEGSKA (reference sequence). The CDR3 is 11 residues long. The chain employs TRBV20-1 and TRBJ2-1; D possibly corresponds to TRBD2 (5 bases). The origin of this receptor is a man aged 80 or over with acute or convalescent COVID-19. The sample was peripheral blood. The CDR3 reads CSASRGNEQFF. In nucleotides, the CDR3 is TGCAGTGCTAGCCGGGGCAATGAGCAGTTCTTC.